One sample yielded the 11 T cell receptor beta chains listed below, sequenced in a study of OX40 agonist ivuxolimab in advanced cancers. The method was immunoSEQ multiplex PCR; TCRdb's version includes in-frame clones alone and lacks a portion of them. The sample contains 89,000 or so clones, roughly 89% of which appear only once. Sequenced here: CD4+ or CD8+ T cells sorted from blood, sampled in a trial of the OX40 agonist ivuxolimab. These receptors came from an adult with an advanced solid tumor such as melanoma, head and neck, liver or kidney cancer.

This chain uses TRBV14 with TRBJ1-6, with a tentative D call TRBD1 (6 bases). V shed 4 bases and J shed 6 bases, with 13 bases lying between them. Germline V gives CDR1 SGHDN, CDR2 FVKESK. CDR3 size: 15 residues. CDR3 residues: CASSPIQGRNSPLHF. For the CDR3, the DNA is TGTGCCAGCAGCCCTATTCAGGGGCGTAATTCACCCCTCCACTTT.

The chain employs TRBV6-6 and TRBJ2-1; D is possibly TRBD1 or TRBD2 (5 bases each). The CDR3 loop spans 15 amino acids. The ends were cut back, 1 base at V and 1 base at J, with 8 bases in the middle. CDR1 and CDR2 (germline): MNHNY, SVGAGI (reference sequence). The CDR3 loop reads CASSYLGESYNEQFF. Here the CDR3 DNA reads TGTGCCAGCAGTTACTTGGGGGAGTCCTACAATGAGCAGTTCTTC.

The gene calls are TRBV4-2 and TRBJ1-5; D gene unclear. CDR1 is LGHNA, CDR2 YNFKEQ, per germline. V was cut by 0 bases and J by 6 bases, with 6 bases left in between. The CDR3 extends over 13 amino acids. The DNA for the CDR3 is TGTGCCAGCAGCCAAGAGAAGGCTCAGCCCCAGCATTTT. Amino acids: CASSQEKAQPQHF.

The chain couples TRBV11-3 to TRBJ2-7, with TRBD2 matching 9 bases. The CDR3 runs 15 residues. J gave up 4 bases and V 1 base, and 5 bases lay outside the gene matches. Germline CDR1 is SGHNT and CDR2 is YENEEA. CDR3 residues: CASSLGAGGGYEQYF. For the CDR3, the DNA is TGTGCCAGCAGCTTAGGAGCGGGGGGTGGATACGAGCAGTACTTC.

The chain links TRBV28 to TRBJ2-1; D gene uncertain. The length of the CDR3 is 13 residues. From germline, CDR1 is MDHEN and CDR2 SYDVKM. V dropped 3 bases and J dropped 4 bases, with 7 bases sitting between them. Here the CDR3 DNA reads TGTGCCAGCAGTTTCTTGGCATACAATGAGCAGTTCTTC. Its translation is CASSFLAYNEQFF.

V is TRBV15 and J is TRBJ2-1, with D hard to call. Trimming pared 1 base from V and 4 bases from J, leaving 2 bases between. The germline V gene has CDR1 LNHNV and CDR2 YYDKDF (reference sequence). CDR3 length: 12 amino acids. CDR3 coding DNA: TGTGCCACCAGCAGAGTATACAATGAGCAGTTCTTC. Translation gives CATSRVYNEQFF.

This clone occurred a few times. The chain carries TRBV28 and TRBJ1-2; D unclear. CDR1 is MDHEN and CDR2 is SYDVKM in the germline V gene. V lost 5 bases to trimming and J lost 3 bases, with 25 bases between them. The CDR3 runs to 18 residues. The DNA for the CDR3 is TGTGCCAGCAGTCCCCCGGTCGGGGTGTTAGTGGATGACTATGGCTACACCTTC. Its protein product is CASSPPVGVLVDDYGYTF.

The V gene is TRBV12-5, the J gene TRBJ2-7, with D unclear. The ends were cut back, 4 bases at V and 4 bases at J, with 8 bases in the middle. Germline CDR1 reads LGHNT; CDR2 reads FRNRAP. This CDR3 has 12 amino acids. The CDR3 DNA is TGTGCTAGTGGTTCTACATGGTACGAGCAGTACTTC. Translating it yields CASGSTWYEQYF.

The CDR3 coding sequence is TGTGCCAGTAGTATAAGGGATAGCGGGATGTTTCAGTACTTC. Its translation: CASSIRDSGMFQYF. The chain recombines TRBV19 with TRBJ2-4, with 8 positions matching TRBD2. The CDR3 consists of 14 residues. Germline CDR1 LNHDA, CDR2 SQIVND (reference sequence). Trimming cost V 2 bases and J 11 bases; bases outside gene matches: 8.

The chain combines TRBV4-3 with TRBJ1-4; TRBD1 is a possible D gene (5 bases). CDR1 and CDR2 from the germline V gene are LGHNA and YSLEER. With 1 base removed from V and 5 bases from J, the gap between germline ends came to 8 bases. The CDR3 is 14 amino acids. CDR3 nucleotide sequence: TGCGCCAGCAGCCAAGGACAGCTGAATGAAAAACTGTTTTTT. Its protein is CASSQGQLNEKLFF.

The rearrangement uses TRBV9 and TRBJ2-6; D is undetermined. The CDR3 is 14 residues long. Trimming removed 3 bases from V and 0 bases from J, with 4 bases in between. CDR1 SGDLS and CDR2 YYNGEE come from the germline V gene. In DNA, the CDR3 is TGTGCCAGCAGCGCGCGCTCTGGGGCCAACGTCCTGACTTTC. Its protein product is CASSARSGANVLTF.